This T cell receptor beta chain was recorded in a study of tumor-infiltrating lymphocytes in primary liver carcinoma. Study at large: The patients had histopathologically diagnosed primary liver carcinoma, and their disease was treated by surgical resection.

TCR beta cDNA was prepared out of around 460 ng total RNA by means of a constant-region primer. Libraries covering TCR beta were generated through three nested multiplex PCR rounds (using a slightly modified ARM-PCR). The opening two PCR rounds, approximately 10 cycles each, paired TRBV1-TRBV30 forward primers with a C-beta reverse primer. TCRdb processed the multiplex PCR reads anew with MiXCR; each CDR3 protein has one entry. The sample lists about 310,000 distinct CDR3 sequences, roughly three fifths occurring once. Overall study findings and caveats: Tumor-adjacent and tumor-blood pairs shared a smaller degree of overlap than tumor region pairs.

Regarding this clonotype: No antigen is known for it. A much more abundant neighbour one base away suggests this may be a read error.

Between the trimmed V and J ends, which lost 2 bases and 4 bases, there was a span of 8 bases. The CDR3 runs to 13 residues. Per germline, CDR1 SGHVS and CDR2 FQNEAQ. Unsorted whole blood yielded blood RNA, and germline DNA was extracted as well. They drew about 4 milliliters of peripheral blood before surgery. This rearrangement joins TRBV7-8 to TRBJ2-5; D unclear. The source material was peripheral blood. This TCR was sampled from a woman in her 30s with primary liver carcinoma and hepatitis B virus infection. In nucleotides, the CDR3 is TGTGCCAGCAGCTTAAATGCAGGAGAGACCCAGTACTTC. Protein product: CASSLNAGETQYF.